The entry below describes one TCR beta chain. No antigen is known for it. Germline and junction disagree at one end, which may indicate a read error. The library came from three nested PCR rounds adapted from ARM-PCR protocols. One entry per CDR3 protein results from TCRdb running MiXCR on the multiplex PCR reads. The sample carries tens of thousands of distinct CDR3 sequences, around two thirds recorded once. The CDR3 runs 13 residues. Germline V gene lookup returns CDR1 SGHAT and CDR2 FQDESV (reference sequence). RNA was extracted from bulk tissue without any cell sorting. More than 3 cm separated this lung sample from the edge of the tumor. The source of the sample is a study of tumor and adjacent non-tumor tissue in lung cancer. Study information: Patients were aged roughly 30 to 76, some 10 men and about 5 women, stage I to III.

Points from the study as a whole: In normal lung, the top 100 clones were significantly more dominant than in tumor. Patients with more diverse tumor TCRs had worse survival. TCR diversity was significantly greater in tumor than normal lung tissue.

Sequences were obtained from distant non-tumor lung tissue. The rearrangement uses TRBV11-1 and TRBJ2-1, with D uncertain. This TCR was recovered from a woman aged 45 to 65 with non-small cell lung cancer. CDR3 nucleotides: TGTGCCAACAGCTTACCTTCGCTGAATGAGCAGTTCTTC. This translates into CANSLPSLNEQFF.